The T cell receptor beta chain described here comes from a study of CD4 and CD8 cells across lung adenocarcinoma regions. The patients had localized lung adenocarcinoma, a non-small cell subtype. This CDR3 has 13 amino acids. V lost 1 base, J lost 6 bases, and 9 bases lay in between. The germline gives CDR1 SGHAT, CDR2 FQNNGV. This clonotype was observed many times. One entry per CDR3 protein results from TCRdb running MiXCR on the PCR reads. The table lists approximately 12,000 distinct CDR3 sequences, roughly 48% of them singletons, with roughly 27% in the top ten. V and J are TRBV11-2 and TRBJ1-1, with unresolved D. The sequence came from a female donor with lung adenocarcinoma. The CD4 and CD8 labels of this study may be unreliable. Sequenced input: CD8+ T cells from the margin of a lung tumor. The CDR3 sequence is CASSLAAGAEAFF. DNA of the CDR3: TGTGCCAGCAGCTTAGCGGCAGGCGCTGAAGCTTTCTTT.